This T cell receptor (beta chain) is from a study of T cell responses to AZD1222 COVID-19 vaccine. Looking at the study overall: Both about-4-week and about-12-week second-dose recipients were combined.

The CDR3 is 13 amino acids. Between the trimmed V and J ends, which lost 6 bases and 0 bases, there was a span of 5 bases. Produced via immunoSEQ multiplex PCR; TCRdb's table is partial and in-frame only. Of fewer than 120,000 clones in the sample, around 90% are singletons; the top ten hold about 7.8%. General study findings and limits: Following two doses of AZD1222, Spike-specific TCR breadth and depth rose. The peak T cell response came first, and repertoires were sampled only after it. Most donors were white British and more were female, and clonal diversity was possibly underestimated.

Points on this clone: Its antigen is undetermined.

The TCR comes from an adult in good health. The sample was peripheral blood, taken on day 0 of AZD1222 vaccination. The genes are TRBV12-3 or TRBV12-4 and TRBJ1-4; D not certain. This chain's CDR3 is CASRDTTNEKLFF. CDR3 nucleotide sequence: TGTGCCAGCAGGGATACAACTAATGAAAAACTGTTTTTT.